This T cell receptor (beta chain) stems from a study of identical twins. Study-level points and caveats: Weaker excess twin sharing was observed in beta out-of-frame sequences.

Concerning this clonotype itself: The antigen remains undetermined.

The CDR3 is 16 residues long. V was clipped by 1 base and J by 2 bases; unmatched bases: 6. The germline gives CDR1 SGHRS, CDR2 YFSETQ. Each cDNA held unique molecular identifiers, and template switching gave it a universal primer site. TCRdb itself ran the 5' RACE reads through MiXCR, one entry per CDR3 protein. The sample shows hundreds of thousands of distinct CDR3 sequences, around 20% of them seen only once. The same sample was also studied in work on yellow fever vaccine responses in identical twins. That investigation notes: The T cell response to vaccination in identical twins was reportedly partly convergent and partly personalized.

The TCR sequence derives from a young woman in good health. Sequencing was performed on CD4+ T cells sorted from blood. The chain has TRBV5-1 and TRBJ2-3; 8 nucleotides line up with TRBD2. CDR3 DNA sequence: TGCGCCAGCAGCTTGATAGGCGGGGGGATCACAGATACGCAGTATTTT. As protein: CASSLIGGGITDTQYF.